A single sample is the source of the 15 T cell receptor beta chains below, sequenced in a study of shared clonotypes between healthy human individuals. Assay: immunoSEQ multiplex PCR; the TCRdb copy retains only in-frame clones and omits some. The data show fewer than 600,000 clones, about 74% seen once. Sample: PBMCs. The receptors come from a woman aged 35 to 49 in good health. Some clones in this sample may be carry-over from other donors' samples.

This clone occurred once. This likely stems from a read error, as it lies one base from a far larger clone. This likely comes from a read error, as the CDR3 has no conserved phenylalanine or tryptophan at its end. This chain uses TRBV6-5 with TRBJ1-2; 8 bases are shared with TRBD1. Losses at the gene ends were 7 bases for V and 4 bases for J; bases not matched to a gene: 11. CDR3 size: 15 residues. Germline loops: CDR1 MNHEY, CDR2 SVGAGI. CDR3 coding DNA: TGTGCCAGCAACCGCGAACAGGGGGACGGCTATGGCTACACCTAC. Translation gives CASNREQGDGYGYTY.

This clone was detected once. A far more abundant clone sits one base away, making this likely a read error. V gene TRBV5-4 combines with J gene TRBJ2-2; D may be TRBD2 (5 bases). The V end was cut by 7 bases, the J end by 3 bases, with 10 bases between. The CDR3 contains 13 residues. Germline lookup yields CDR1 SGHNT and CDR2 YYREEE (reference sequence). The CDR3 nucleotides read TGTGCCAGCCGGGGAGCGTACACCGGGGAGCTGTTTTTT. Translating it yields CASRGAYTGELFF.

The chain employs TRBV5-3 and TRBJ2-2; TRBD2 matches at 12 bases. TRBV5-3 is marked as an open reading frame, function uncertain. CDR3 length: 18 residues. J lost 2 bases, V lost 5 bases, and 10 bases had no gene match. The CDR3 sequence is CARSLRTSGNLNTGELFF. CDR3 in DNA: TGTGCCAGAAGTCTAAGGACTAGCGGGAACTTAAACACCGGGGAGCTGTTTTTT.

The CDR3 DNA reads TGTGCCAGCAGCTTAAGCGGGAGCACCGGCACAGATACGCAGTATTTT. Protein product: CASSLSGSTGTDTQYF. The chain uses TRBV7-6 and TRBJ2-3, with 8 bases fitting TRBD2. The length of the CDR3 is 16 residues. V lost 2 bases and J lost 1; bases outside the gene matches: 5. CDR1 is SGHVS, CDR2 FNYEAQ, per germline.

The chain couples TRBV19 to TRBJ2-1; 13 bases match TRBD2. CDR1 and CDR2 from the germline V gene are LNHDA and SQIVND (reference sequence). The CDR3 length is 15 residues. The ends lost 6 bases at V and 8 bases at J; junction bases unmatched: 7. The CDR3 region has the DNA TGTGCCAGTAGCTGGACTAGCGGGAGTCCCCATGAGCAGTTCTTC. Translated: CASSWTSGSPHEQFF. Full variable domain (remainder filled in from reference TRBV19 and TRBJ2-1): DGGITQSPKYLFRKEGQNVTLSCEQNLNHDAMYWYRQDPGQGLRLIYYSQIVNDFQKGDIAEGYSVSREKKESFPLTVTSAQKNPTAFYLCASSWTSGSPHEQFFGPGTRLTVL.

The chain has TRBV10-2 and TRBJ2-1, with TRBD2 matching over 8 bases. This CDR3 is built from 15 residues. Germline values: CDR1 WSHSY, CDR2 SAAADI. Trimming took 6 bases from V and 1 from J; bases not matched to a gene: 5. The DNA of the CDR3 is TGCGCCAGCAGACAACTAGCGGATTCCTACAATGAGCAGTTCTTC. Protein: CASRQLADSYNEQFF.

Only a few counts were recorded for this clone. The rearrangement uses TRBV28 and TRBJ2-3, with D perhaps TRBD2 (6 bases). There are 15 residues in the CDR3. Trimming stripped 7 bases from V and 5 bases from J, with 19 bases between. Germline values: CDR1 MDHEN, CDR2 SYDVKM. The CDR3 loop reads CASKEGTGVGDTQYF. In nucleotides, the CDR3 is TGTGCCAGCAAAGAAGGGACGGGAGTAGGAGATACGCAGTATTTT.

The chain combines TRBV18 with TRBJ1-4, with 8 bases aligning to TRBD1. The ends lost 1 base at V and 4 bases at J; junction bases unmatched: 5. The germline CDR1 and CDR2 sequences are KGHSH and LQKENI. This CDR3 contains 16 residues. The CDR3: CASSPRQGSNNEKLFF. For the CDR3, the DNA is TGTGCCAGCTCACCACGACAGGGGTCAAATAATGAAAAACTGTTTTTT.

The CDR3 sequence: CASSRGTGRSYEQYF. The CDR3 DNA reads as TGTGCCAGCAGCCGGGGGACAGGGAGGTCCTACGAGCAGTACTTC. The genes are TRBV5-8 and TRBJ2-7, with 9 bases aligning to TRBD1. Germline V gene sequence: CDR1 SGHTS, CDR2 YDEGEE. Trimming took 4 bases from V and 1 from J; bases not matched to a gene: 6. CDR3 size: 15 residues. The full variable domain, in which reference TRBV5-8 and TRBJ2-7 provide the parts outside the CDR3, is EAGVTQSPTHLIKTRGQQATLRCSPISGHTSVYWYQQALGLGLQFLLWYDEGEERNRGNFPPRFSGRQFPNYSSELNVNALELEDSALYLCASSRGTGRSYEQYFGPGTRLTVT.

This clone has only one observation. This sequence is one base from a far larger clone and is likely a read error. The rearrangement uses TRBV29-1 and TRBJ2-7, with a tentative D call TRBD2 (7 bases). Trimming shortened V by 6 bases and J by 2 bases, and 17 bases separated the two germline ends. The V gene's germline CDR1 is SQVTM and CDR2 ANQGSEA. This CDR3 region has 14 residues. The CDR3 spells CSVGAEREPYEQYF. The CDR3 DNA sequence: TGCAGCGTGGGGGCTGAGCGGGAACCCTACGAGCAGTACTTC.

The J gene is TRBJ2-1, the V gene TRBV11-3; D possibly corresponds to TRBD2 (5 bases). CDR3 length equals 16 residues. Looked up from germline, CDR1 is SGHNT and CDR2 is YENEEA. V lost 4 bases, J lost 0 bases, and 13 bases lay in between. The CDR3 sequence: CASSSGGWTSYNEQFF. CDR3 bases: TGTGCCAGCAGCTCGGGCGGGTGGACCTCCTACAATGAGCAGTTCTTC.

CDR3 in amino acids: CASSLSGRMGNYEQYF. CDR3 in DNA: TGTGCCAGCAGCTTGAGTGGCCGGATGGGGAACTACGAGCAGTACTTC. The chain uses TRBV5-6 and TRBJ2-7, with D hard to call. The CDR3 length is 16 residues. Germline lookup yields CDR1 SGHDT and CDR2 YYEEEE. With 1 base removed from V and 3 bases from J, the gap between germline ends came to 17 bases.

The gene calls are TRBV11-2 and TRBJ2-7, with D possibly matching TRBD2 (6 bases). CDR1 and CDR2 (germline): SGHAT, FQNNGV. The CDR3 spans 15 residues. Between the trimmed V and J ends, which lost 1 base and 2 bases, there was a span of 12 bases. The CDR3 bases are TGTGCCAGCAGCTTAGCGCAGGGAGGCACCTACGAGCAGTACTTC. This codes for CASSLAQGGTYEQYF. Filled out from reference TRBV11-2 and TRBJ2-7, the complete variable domain reads EAGVAQSPRYKIIEKRQSVAFWCNPISGHATLYWYQQILGQGPKLLIQFQNNGVVDDSQLPKDRFSAERLKGVDSTLKIQPAKLEDSAVYLCASSLAQGGTYEQYFGPGTRLTVT.

DNA of the CDR3: TGTGCCAGCAGCTTTAGCGGGTACGGGGTCCAGTACTTC. Residues: CASSFSGYGVQYF. The chain links TRBV11-2 to TRBJ2-5, with 7 bases identical to TRBD2. J gave up 10 bases and V 3 bases, and 8 bases lay outside the gene matches. The V gene's germline CDR1 is SGHAT and CDR2 FQNNGV. The CDR3 covers 13 residues.

CDR3 DNA: TGTGCCAGCAGCTTTGGGACTAGCTGGCTCACAGATACGCAGTATTTT. The encoded protein is CASSFGTSWLTDTQYF. The chain links TRBV7-2 to TRBJ2-3; 9 bases align to TRBD2. Losses at the gene ends were 3 bases for V and 2 bases for J; bases not matched to a gene: 6. This CDR3 has 16 amino acids. Germline V lookup: CDR1 SGHTA, CDR2 FQGNSA. The whole variable domain, remainder taken from reference TRBV7-2 and TRBJ2-3, is GAGVSQSPSNKVTEKGKDVELRCDPISGHTALYWYRQSLGQGLEFLIYFQGNSAPDKSGLPSDRFSAERTGGSVSTLTIQRTQQEDSAVYLCASSFGTSWLTDTQYFGPGTRLTVL.